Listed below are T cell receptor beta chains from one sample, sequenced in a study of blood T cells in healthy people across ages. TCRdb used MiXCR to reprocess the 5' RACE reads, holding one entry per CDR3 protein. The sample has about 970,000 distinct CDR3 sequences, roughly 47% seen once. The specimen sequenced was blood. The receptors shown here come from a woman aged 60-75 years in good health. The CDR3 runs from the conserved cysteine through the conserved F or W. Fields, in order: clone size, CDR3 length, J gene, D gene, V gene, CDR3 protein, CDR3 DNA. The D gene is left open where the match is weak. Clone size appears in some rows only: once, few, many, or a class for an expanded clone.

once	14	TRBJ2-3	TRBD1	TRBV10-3	CAISAYRGSDTQYF	TGTGCCATCAGTGCTTACAGGGGTTCAGATACGCAGTATTTT
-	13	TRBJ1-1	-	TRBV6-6	CASSYSTGTEAFF	TGTGCCAGCAGTTACTCGACAGGAACTGAAGCTTTCTTT
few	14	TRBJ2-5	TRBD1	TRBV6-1	CASSGGTAQETQYF	TGTGCCAGCAGTGGGGGGACAGCCCAAGAGACCCAGTACTTC
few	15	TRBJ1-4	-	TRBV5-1	CASSLVSEGNEKLFF	TGCGCCAGCAGCTTGGTTTCGGAGGGGAATGAAAAACTGTTTTTT
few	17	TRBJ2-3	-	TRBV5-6	CASSLPDWAPEGDTQYF	TGTGCCAGCAGCTTGCCTGACTGGGCGCCCGAAGGCGATACGCAGTATTTT
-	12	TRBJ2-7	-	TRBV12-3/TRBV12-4	CASRPGNYEQYF	TGTGCCAGCCGTCCCGGTAACTACGAGCAGTACTTC
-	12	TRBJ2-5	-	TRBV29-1	CSVGQVRGEQYF	TGCAGCGTTGGACAGGTCCGGGGGGAGCAGTACTTC
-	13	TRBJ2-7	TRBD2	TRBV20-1	CSARTAGVYEQYF	TGCAGTGCTAGAACCGCGGGAGTGTACGAGCAGTACTTC
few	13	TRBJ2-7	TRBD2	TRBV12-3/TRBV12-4	CASTSSGSYEQYF	TGTGCCAGCACGTCTAGCGGATCCTACGAGCAGTACTTC
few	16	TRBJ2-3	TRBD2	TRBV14	CASSRGLAANTDTQYF	TGTGCCAGCAGCCGGGGACTAGCGGCAAACACAGATACGCAGTATTTT
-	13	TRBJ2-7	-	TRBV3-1	CASSNRGRFEQYF	TGTGCCAGCAGCAACCGGGGGCGGTTCGAGCAGTACTTC
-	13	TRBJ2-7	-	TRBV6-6	CASREGVTYEQYF	TGTGCCAGCAGGGAAGGCGTGACCTACGAGCAGTACTTC
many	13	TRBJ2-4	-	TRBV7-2	CASSFGAKNIQYF	TGTGCCAGCAGCTTTGGGGCCAAAAACATTCAGTACTTC
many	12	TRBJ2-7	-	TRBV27	CASSFRGHEQYF	TGTGCCAGCAGTTTTAGGGGACACGAGCAGTACTTC
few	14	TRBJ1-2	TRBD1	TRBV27	CASSKGQGSYGYTF	TGTGCCAGCAGTAAGGGACAGGGCAGCTATGGCTACACCTTC
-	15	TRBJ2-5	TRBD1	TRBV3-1	CASSRKTGFGETQYF	TGTGCCAGCAGCCGAAAGACAGGGTTTGGGGAGACCCAGTACTTC
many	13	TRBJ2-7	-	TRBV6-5	CASSTGTHYEQYF	TGTGCCAGCAGTACCGGGACCCACTACGAGCAGTACTTC
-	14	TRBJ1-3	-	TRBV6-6	CASSAGDSGNTIYF	TGTGCCAGCAGCGCAGGGGACTCTGGAAACACCATATATTTT